This T cell receptor beta chain is drawn from a study of metastatic and nonmetastatic thyroid tumors. In this sample, this clone turned up a few times. Each patient went into thyroid surgery without having received any treatment. TCRdb reanalyzed the PCR reads via MiXCR. The sample includes approximately 22,000 clones, 13% seen only once; the top ten take roughly an eighth. Sequenced sample: blood. This receptor was obtained from a female donor with papillary thyroid cancer or a benign thyroid nodule (not recorded which). Some clones in this sample may be carry-over from other donors' samples.

CDR3 sequence: CASSSVDAYEQYF. DNA of the CDR3: TGTGCCAGCAGTTCCGTGGATGCCTACGAGCAGTACTTC. The J gene is TRBJ2-7, the V gene TRBV27; D unclear. The CDR3 contains 13 residues. Germline assignment: CDR1 MNHEY and CDR2 SMNVEV (reference sequence). V was clipped by 4 bases and J by 2 bases, with 9 bases between them.